The clone carrying this TCR beta chain was observed many times. The data originate from a study of identical twins. Trimming removed 2 bases at V and 4 bases at J, with 14 bases between. The CDR3 covers 16 residues. The germline V gene encodes CDR1 KGHDR and CDR2 SFDVKD. TCRdb reprocessed the 5' RACE reads with MiXCR, giving one entry per CDR3 protein. The sample contains about 890,000 distinct CDR3 sequences, roughly an eighth of which appear only once. These data were also reused for a study on yellow fever vaccine responses in identical twins.

This TCR was sampled from a young woman in good health. The sequenced sample was PBMCs. The V and J genes are TRBV24-1 and TRBJ1-5; possible D gene TRBD1, 6 bases. CDR3 protein: CATSDSTGRGNQPQHF. The CDR3 DNA sequence: TGTGCCACCAGTGATTCGACAGGACGAGGGAATCAGCCCCAGCATTTT.